The rows below give T cell receptor beta chains drawn from one sample of a study of shared clonotypes between healthy human individuals. Sequencing used immunoSEQ multiplex PCR; TCRdb keeps in-frame clones, though not all of them. This sample has roughly 640,000 clones, with approximately 79% found just once. The sequenced sample was memory CD4+ T cells sorted from blood. The receptors stem from a woman aged 25 to 39 in good health. Each CDR3 is given with its conserved first and last residue. Fields, in order: V gene, clone size, J gene, D gene, CDR3 length, CDR3 protein, CDR3 DNA. A D gene is named only where the DNA matches it firmly. Where a row states a size, it is once, few, many or the class of an expanded clone; other rows omit it.

V gene: TRBV28
clone size: once
J gene: TRBJ1-6
D gene: -
CDR3 length: 15
CDR3 protein: CASSTRGLDNSPLHF
CDR3 DNA: TGTGCCAGCAGCACCCGGGGTCTGGACAATTCACCCCTCCACTTT

V gene: TRBV5-1
clone size: -
J gene: TRBJ1-3
D gene: -
CDR3 length: 14
CDR3 protein: CASSLGDGGNTIYF
CDR3 DNA: TGCGCCAGCAGCTTAGGAGACGGTGGAAACACCATATATTTT

V gene: TRBV2
clone size: few
J gene: TRBJ1-2
D gene: TRBD1
CDR3 length: 13
CDR3 protein: CASIFWDRGGYTF
CDR3 DNA: TGTGCCAGCATTTTTTGGGACAGGGGTGGCTACACCTTC

V gene: TRBV10-2
clone size: -
J gene: TRBJ2-3
D gene: -
CDR3 length: 13
CDR3 protein: CASSDVATDTQYF
CDR3 DNA: TGCGCCAGCAGTGATGTAGCGACAGATACGCAGTATTTT

V gene: TRBV5-6
clone size: few
J gene: TRBJ2-2
D gene: TRBD1
CDR3 length: 15
CDR3 protein: CASSLGPTGPGELFF
CDR3 DNA: TGTGCCAGCAGCTTGGGTCCGACAGGGCCCGGGGAGCTGTTTTTT

V gene: TRBV5-4
clone size: -
J gene: TRBJ2-7
D gene: TRBD2
CDR3 length: 14
CDR3 protein: CASSLGGRAYEQYF
CDR3 DNA: TGTGCCAGCAGCCTCGGGGGGAGGGCCTACGAGCAGTACTTC

V gene: TRBV27
clone size: once
J gene: TRBJ2-7
D gene: -
CDR3 length: 17
CDR3 protein: CASSPTLRGTLGGEQYF
CDR3 DNA: TGTGCCAGCAGTCCAACCCTACGGGGCACCCTAGGGGGGGAGCAGTACTTC

V gene: TRBV5-1
clone size: -
J gene: TRBJ1-1
D gene: -
CDR3 length: 16
CDR3 protein: CASSLVLGAMNTEAFF
CDR3 DNA: TGCGCCAGCAGCTTGGTTTTAGGGGCTATGAACACTGAAGCTTTCTTT

V gene: TRBV11-2
clone size: -
J gene: TRBJ1-4
D gene: -
CDR3 length: 14
CDR3 protein: CASSSLITGEKLFF
CDR3 DNA: TGTGCCAGCAGCTCGCTTATTACGGGTGAAAAACTGTTTTTT

V gene: TRBV27
clone size: -
J gene: TRBJ1-5
D gene: -
CDR3 length: 14
CDR3 protein: CASSLSGQIQPQHF
CDR3 DNA: TGTGCCAGCAGTTTATCCGGACAGATTCAGCCCCAGCATTTT

V gene: TRBV30
clone size: -
J gene: TRBJ2-6
D gene: -
CDR3 length: 17
CDR3 protein: CAWLSKAGLTGANVLTF
CDR3 DNA: TGTGCCTGGCTTAGTAAGGCAGGGCTAACTGGGGCCAACGTCCTGACTTTC

V gene: TRBV6-5
clone size: -
J gene: TRBJ2-1
D gene: TRBD2
CDR3 length: 14
CDR3 protein: CASSYAGDSNEQFF
CDR3 DNA: TGTGCCAGCAGTTACGCGGGAGATTCGAATGAGCAGTTCTTC

V gene: TRBV27
clone size: -
J gene: TRBJ2-7
D gene: -
CDR3 length: 14
CDR3 protein: CASSPRAGIYEQYF
CDR3 DNA: TGTGCCAGCAGTCCGCGGGCTGGCATATACGAGCAGTACTTC

V gene: TRBV5-6
clone size: -
J gene: TRBJ2-1
D gene: TRBD2
CDR3 length: 16
CDR3 protein: CASSLAAGGNYNEQFF
CDR3 DNA: TGTGCCAGCAGCTTGGCAGCGGGAGGAAACTACAATGAGCAGTTCTTC

V gene: TRBV14
clone size: -
J gene: TRBJ2-4
D gene: -
CDR3 length: 11
CDR3 protein: CASSQRYIQYF
CDR3 DNA: TGTGCCAGCAGCCAGAGATACATTCAGTACTTC

V gene: TRBV6-5
clone size: few
J gene: TRBJ2-1
D gene: TRBD2
CDR3 length: 13
CDR3 protein: CASLKREGNEQFF
CDR3 DNA: TGTGCCAGCCTCAAGCGGGAGGGCAATGAGCAGTTCTTC

V gene: TRBV19
clone size: few
J gene: TRBJ1-2
D gene: -
CDR3 length: 12
CDR3 protein: CASSIRDYGYTF
CDR3 DNA: TGTGCCAGTAGTATTCGGGACTATGGCTACACCTTC

V gene: TRBV27
clone size: few
J gene: TRBJ1-5
D gene: TRBD1
CDR3 length: 15
CDR3 protein: CASSPGGGSNQPQHF
CDR3 DNA: TGTGCCAGTTCCCCAGGGGGGGGTAGCAATCAGCCCCAGCATTTT

V gene: TRBV28
clone size: few
J gene: TRBJ2-3
D gene: TRBD2
CDR3 length: 15
CDR3 protein: CASSSLAGGGDTQYF
CDR3 DNA: TGTGCCAGCAGTTCACTAGCGGGTGGGGGAGATACGCAGTATTTT

V gene: TRBV27
clone size: -
J gene: TRBJ2-2
D gene: TRBD2
CDR3 length: 15
CDR3 protein: CASSFSSGRTGELFF
CDR3 DNA: TGTGCCAGCAGTTTTAGCAGCGGGAGAACCGGGGAGCTGTTTTTT

V gene: TRBV5-1
clone size: -
J gene: TRBJ2-1
D gene: -
CDR3 length: 14
CDR3 protein: CASSLGGSNNEQFF
CDR3 DNA: TGCGCCAGCAGCTTGGGCGGATCAAACAATGAGCAGTTCTTC

V gene: TRBV19
clone size: -
J gene: TRBJ1-5
D gene: -
CDR3 length: 12
CDR3 protein: CASSTTPPPQHF
CDR3 DNA: TGTGCCAGTAGTACTACCCCTCCGCCCCAGCATTTT

V gene: TRBV5-4
clone size: -
J gene: TRBJ2-1
D gene: -
CDR3 length: 16
CDR3 protein: CASSLGERTARNEQFF
CDR3 DNA: TGTGCCAGCAGCTTGGGGGAAAGGACAGCTAGGAATGAGCAGTTCTTC

V gene: TRBV7-8
clone size: few
J gene: TRBJ1-1
D gene: TRBD1
CDR3 length: 15
CDR3 protein: CASSFDRGGVTEAFF
CDR3 DNA: TGTGCCAGCAGCTTCGACAGGGGCGGCGTCACTGAAGCTTTCTTT

V gene: TRBV18
clone size: -
J gene: TRBJ2-3
D gene: TRBD2
CDR3 length: 17
CDR3 protein: CASSPIGLAGLTDTQYF
CDR3 DNA: TGTGCCAGCTCACCGATCGGACTAGCGGGACTCACAGATACGCAGTATTTT

V gene: TRBV28
clone size: -
J gene: TRBJ2-1
D gene: TRBD2
CDR3 length: 15
CDR3 protein: CASSLGLAAYNEQFF
CDR3 DNA: TGTGCCAGCAGCCTGGGACTAGCGGCTTACAATGAGCAGTTCTTC

V gene: TRBV2
clone size: -
J gene: TRBJ2-7
D gene: -
CDR3 length: 14
CDR3 protein: CASRETPHSYEQYF
CDR3 DNA: TGTGCCAGCAGGGAGACACCCCACTCCTACGAGCAGTACTTC

V gene: TRBV28
clone size: once
J gene: TRBJ2-2
D gene: -
CDR3 length: 13
CDR3 protein: CASRRSPPGELFF
CDR3 DNA: TGTGCCAGCAGGCGGAGTCCCCCCGGGGAGCTGTTTTTT

V gene: TRBV14
clone size: -
J gene: TRBJ2-7
D gene: -
CDR3 length: 13
CDR3 protein: CASSQVNHYEQYF
CDR3 DNA: TGTGCCAGCAGCCAGGTTAATCACTACGAGCAGTACTTC

V gene: TRBV20-1
clone size: -
J gene: TRBJ2-7
D gene: -
CDR3 length: 11
CDR3 protein: CSASRGSEQYF
CDR3 DNA: TGCAGTGCTAGTCGAGGTTCCGAGCAGTACTTC

V gene: TRBV29-1
clone size: -
J gene: TRBJ1-2
D gene: -
CDR3 length: 13
CDR3 protein: CSAPREENYGYTF
CDR3 DNA: TGCAGCGCCCCAAGGGAGGAGAACTATGGCTACACCTTC

V gene: TRBV4-1
clone size: -
J gene: TRBJ1-2
D gene: -
CDR3 length: 15
CDR3 protein: CASSQDRQGWYGYTF
CDR3 DNA: TGCGCCAGCAGCCAAGACCGCCAGGGTTGGTATGGCTACACCTTC

V gene: TRBV28
clone size: -
J gene: TRBJ1-4
D gene: -
CDR3 length: 15
CDR3 protein: CASSPLQRTGEKLFF
CDR3 DNA: TGTGCCAGCAGTCCCTTACAGCGCACGGGGGAAAAACTGTTTTTT

V gene: TRBV11-2
clone size: -
J gene: TRBJ2-2
D gene: TRBD2
CDR3 length: 17
CDR3 protein: CASSLRIAGVRTGELFF
CDR3 DNA: TGTGCCAGCAGCTTGAGGATCGCGGGAGTTAGAACCGGGGAGCTGTTTTTT

V gene: TRBV15
clone size: once
J gene: TRBJ2-4
D gene: -
CDR3 length: 16
CDR3 protein: CATSRDRGGSANIQYF
CDR3 DNA: TGTGCCACCAGCAGAGATCGCGGAGGGTCGGCAAACATTCAGTACTTC

V gene: TRBV29-1
clone size: few
J gene: TRBJ2-5
D gene: -
CDR3 length: 13
CDR3 protein: CSVDFGAQETQYF
CDR3 DNA: TGCAGCGTTGACTTCGGGGCCCAAGAGACCCAGTACTTC

V gene: TRBV25-1
clone size: -
J gene: TRBJ2-7
D gene: -
CDR3 length: 11
CDR3 protein: CASSGYYEQYF
CDR3 DNA: TGTGCCAGCAGTGGGTATTACGAGCAGTACTTC

V gene: TRBV19
clone size: -
J gene: TRBJ1-5
D gene: TRBD1
CDR3 length: 15
CDR3 protein: CASSFGTGGYQPQHF
CDR3 DNA: TGTGCCAGTAGTTTCGGGACAGGGGGCTATCAGCCCCAGCATTTT

V gene: TRBV5-1
clone size: -
J gene: TRBJ1-1
D gene: -
CDR3 length: 14
CDR3 protein: CASSLIPGHFEAFF
CDR3 DNA: TGCGCCAGCAGCTTGATCCCGGGACACTTTGAAGCTTTCTTT

V gene: TRBV28
clone size: -
J gene: TRBJ2-7
D gene: TRBD2
CDR3 length: 12
CDR3 protein: CASQSSGNEQYF
CDR3 DNA: TGTGCCAGCCAATCCAGCGGGAACGAGCAGTACTTC

V gene: TRBV4-1
clone size: -
J gene: TRBJ2-2
D gene: TRBD2
CDR3 length: 16
CDR3 protein: CASSQRGLAGTGELFF
CDR3 DNA: TGCGCCAGCAGCCAAAGGGGACTAGCGGGCACCGGGGAGCTGTTTTTT

V gene: TRBV19
clone size: -
J gene: TRBJ1-5
D gene: -
CDR3 length: 14
CDR3 protein: CASSMQGLGQPQHF
CDR3 DNA: TGTGCCAGTAGTATGCAGGGGCTGGGTCAGCCCCAGCATTTT

V gene: TRBV18
clone size: -
J gene: TRBJ2-7
D gene: -
CDR3 length: 13
CDR3 protein: CASSPFDGPEQYF
CDR3 DNA: TGTGCCAGCTCACCATTTGACGGGCCAGAGCAGTACTTC

V gene: TRBV25-1
clone size: -
J gene: TRBJ2-7
D gene: TRBD2
CDR3 length: 14
CDR3 protein: CASSPTSGKYEQYF
CDR3 DNA: TGTGCCAGCAGCCCGACTAGCGGGAAGTACGAGCAGTACTTC

V gene: TRBV10-1
clone size: -
J gene: TRBJ2-1
D gene: TRBD2
CDR3 length: 15
CDR3 protein: CASSESPAGEVEQFF
CDR3 DNA: TGCGCCAGCAGTGAGAGCCCAGCGGGAGAGGTTGAGCAGTTCTTC

V gene: TRBV7-3
clone size: -
J gene: TRBJ1-2
D gene: -
CDR3 length: 13
CDR3 protein: CASSLTDSSGYTF
CDR3 DNA: TGTGCCAGCAGCTTAACGGACTCCTCTGGCTACACCTTC

V gene: TRBV5-1
clone size: -
J gene: TRBJ2-1
D gene: TRBD1
CDR3 length: 13
CDR3 protein: CASSGGQYNEQFF
CDR3 DNA: TGCGCCAGCAGCGGGGGACAGTACAATGAGCAGTTCTTC